The present entry profiles one T cell receptor (beta chain) with its context. Its cognate antigen has yet to be identified. Qualities for individual bases were not recorded, and no much larger clone is one base off. The data originate from a study of blood T cell repertoires in COVID-19 (dated by TCRdb to about 2020). With regard to the full study: Samples covering the acute and convalescent phases of COVID-19 were provided by collaborators in the United States, Italy and Spain. The prospective study material was composed of cDNA or gDNA derived from T cells, B-cell-depleted T cells, or PBMCs. The dataset comprised deeply sampled blood TCRbeta repertoires from subjects exposed to, actively infected with, or recovered from COVID-19. The repertoires were released in a freely available public database intended as a resource for research on the immune response to SARS-CoV-2. Samples came from the ongoing ImmuneRACE study (first 160 participants) plus 1,254 subjects from 6 global collaborators. Sample metadata almost always included a de-identified subject ID, COVID-19 status, age in years and sex. HLA class I and class II types, where available, came from metadata supplied by the sample provider rather than from assay-based typing. General conclusions and limits of the study: Clinical and demographic metadata were provided uncurated, with the amount varying by source and participant.

The immunoSEQ Assay, a bias-controlled multiplex PCR, was used to amplify TCRbeta CDR3 regions from genomic DNA. As for the original processing: Within the assay, amplification of reference gene primers was used to estimate how many nucleated cells each sample contained. To quantify the absolute abundance of each unique TCRbeta CDR3 rearrangement, sequence reads were collapsed and filtered. For each sample, productive Simpson clonality was calculated as the square root of Simpson's diversity index over productive rearrangements. TCRdb stores this immuneACCESS table with in-frame sequences only. Part of the clones is absent; in the studies checked, under half of the shortfall reflects unresolved V genes, and no reason is known for the rest. V, J and clone size are those of that table, while D and trimming were read from the DNA. For this sample there are some 530,000 clones; over 75% appear just once. The ten largest clones represent approximately 3% of the sample.

Each collaborating institution followed its own protocols to collect whole blood in K2EDTA tubes. For TCRbeta analysis, collaborators shipped samples as frozen whole blood, isolated PBMCs, or DNA extracted from either of those sample types. The CDR3 measures 18 amino acids from cysteine to phenylalanine. Only the CDR3 region is kept as DNA, spanning 54 bases read in frame from base 1. The germline V gene (reference sequence) gives CDR1 as SGHNT and CDR2 as YYREEE. Ends trimmed: V by 0 bases, J by 0 bases; bases unmatched to a gene: 11. The specimen sequenced was peripheral blood. The sequence joins TRBV5-4 to TRBJ2-5, with 7 bases matching TRBD2. The source is a human donor in a cohort sampled during active COVID-19. The DNA sequence reads TGTGCCAGCAGCTTGGACCCTTTGGGGAGGGACCACCAAGAGACCCAGTACTTC. Translated, it gives CASSLDPLGRDHQETQYF.